This T cell receptor beta chain comes out of a study of blood T cells in healthy people across ages. A word on this clonotype: The antigen is undetermined.

The CDR3 is made up of 14 amino acids. V lost 2 bases, J lost 2 bases, and 12 bases lay in between. From germline, CDR1 is DFQATT and CDR2 SNEGSKA (reference sequence). Study conclusions and caveats: A conclusive naive versus antigen-experienced comparison was prevented by the unsorted PBMCs.

With a J-beta primer mix and a sample-barcoded 5' primer, a second PCR ran about 6 to 11 cycles. A single record per CDR3 protein comes from TCRdb applying MiXCR to the 5' RACE reads. The sample contains 850,000 to 1,000,000 distinct CDR3 sequences, 51% of which appear only once. Sequencing was performed on blood. The sequence came from a woman aged 55 to 70 in good health. The chain is built from TRBV20-1 and TRBJ1-1; D perhaps matches TRBD1 (6 bases). The CDR3 nucleotides are TGCAGTGCTAGACGGGGGGCCCAAAACACTGAAGCTTTCTTT. This sequence encodes CSARRGAQNTEAFF.